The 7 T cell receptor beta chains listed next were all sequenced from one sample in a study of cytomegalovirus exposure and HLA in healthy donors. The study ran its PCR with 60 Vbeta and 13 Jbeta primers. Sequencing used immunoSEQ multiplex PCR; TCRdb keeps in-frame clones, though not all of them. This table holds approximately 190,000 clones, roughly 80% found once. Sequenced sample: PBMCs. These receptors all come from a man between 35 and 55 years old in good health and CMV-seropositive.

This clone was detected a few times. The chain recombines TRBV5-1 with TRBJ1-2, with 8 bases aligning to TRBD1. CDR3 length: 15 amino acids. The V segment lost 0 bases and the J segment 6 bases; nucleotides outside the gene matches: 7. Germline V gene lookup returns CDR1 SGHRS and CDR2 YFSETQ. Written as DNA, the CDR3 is TGCGCCAGCAGCTTGGATCCGGACAGGGAGAATGGCTACACCTTC. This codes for CASSLDPDRENGYTF.

This chain's CDR3 is CASSTQGNTEAFF. CDR3 sequence (DNA): TGTGCCAGCAGCACCCAGGGGAACACTGAAGCTTTCTTT. The chain has TRBV7-3 and TRBJ1-1; a weak D match, TRBD1 (5 bases). This CDR3 has 13 amino acids. The V and J ends lost 5 bases and 1 base respectively, with 8 bases between them. Per germline, CDR1 SGHTA and CDR2 FQGTGA.

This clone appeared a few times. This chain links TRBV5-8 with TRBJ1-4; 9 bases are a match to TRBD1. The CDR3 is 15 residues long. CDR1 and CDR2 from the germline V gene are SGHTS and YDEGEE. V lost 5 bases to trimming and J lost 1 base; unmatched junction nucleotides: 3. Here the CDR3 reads CASRPGQGTNEKLFF. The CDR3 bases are TGTGCCAGCAGACCGGGACAGGGAACTAATGAAAAACTGTTTTTT.

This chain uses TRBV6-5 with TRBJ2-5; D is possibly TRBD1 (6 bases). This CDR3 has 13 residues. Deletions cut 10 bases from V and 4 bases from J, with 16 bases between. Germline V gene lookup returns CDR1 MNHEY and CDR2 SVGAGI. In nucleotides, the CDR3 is TGTGCCATCAGCGATGTGGGGGCAGAGACCCAGTACTTC. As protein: CAISDVGAETQYF.

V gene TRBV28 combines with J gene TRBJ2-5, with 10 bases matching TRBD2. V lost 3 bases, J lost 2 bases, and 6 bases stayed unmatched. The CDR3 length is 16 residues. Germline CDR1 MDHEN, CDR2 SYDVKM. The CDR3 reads CASSLAGTSDQETQYF. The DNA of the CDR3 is TGTGCCAGCAGTTTGGCTGGGACTAGCGATCAAGAGACCCAGTACTTC.

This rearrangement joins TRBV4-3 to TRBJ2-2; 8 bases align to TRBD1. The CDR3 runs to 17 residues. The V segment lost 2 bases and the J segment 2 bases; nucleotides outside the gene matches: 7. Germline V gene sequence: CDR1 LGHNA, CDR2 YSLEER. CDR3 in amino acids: CASSQMGGQENTGELFF. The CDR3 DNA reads TGCGCCAGCAGCCAAATGGGGGGACAGGAAAACACCGGGGAGCTGTTTTTT.

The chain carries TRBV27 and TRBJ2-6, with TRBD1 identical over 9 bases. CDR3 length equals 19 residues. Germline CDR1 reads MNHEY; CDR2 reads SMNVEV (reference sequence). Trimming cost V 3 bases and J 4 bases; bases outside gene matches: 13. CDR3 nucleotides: TGTGCCAGCAGTTTGGGCCCCCCCGGGACAGGGAGAGGGGCCAACGTCCTGACTTTC. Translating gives CASSLGPPGTGRGANVLTF. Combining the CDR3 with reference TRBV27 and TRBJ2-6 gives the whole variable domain EAQVTQNPRYLITVTGKKLTVTCSQNMNHEYMSWYRQDPGLGLRQIYYSMNVEVTDKGDVPEGYKVSRKEKRNFPLILESPSPNQTSLYFCASSLGPPGTGRGANVLTFGAGSRLTVL.